This TCR beta chain came from a study of T cells in Graves' hyperthyroidism and ophthalmopathy. General study results and limits: Stable hyperthyroidism and ophthalmopathy were separated using 13 V-J signatures. The blood repertoire included most of the expanded thyroid clonotypes above 0.001.

Regions amplified from RNA transcripts were the TCR beta CDR3 regions. The HTBI primer set drove a first-round RT-PCR of the TCR CDR3. TCRdb re-derived calls from the multiplex PCR reads in MiXCR, one entry per CDR3 protein. Altogether about 500,000 distinct CDR3 sequences are present, over 13% being singletons, with the ten largest covering under 20%. Graves' hyperthyroidism qualified as stable when ophthalmopathy did not progress within 18 months. Isolation of PBMCs was performed on 9.5 to 10 ml fresh peripheral blood. Many counts were recorded for this clonotype. Antigen: not known. The V end lost 8 bases, the J end lost 3 bases, and 9 bases lay between the germline ends. Per the germline V gene, CDR1 is LNHNV and CDR2 is YYDKDF (reference sequence). CDR3 length: 12 amino acids.

The sequence was obtained from a woman under 30 with Graves' hyperthyroidism. Specimen: blood. The chain has TRBV15 and TRBJ2-3; D is unclear. CDR3 loop: CATGSRTDTQYF. The CDR3 DNA is TGTGCCACCGGGTCCAGAACAGATACGCAGTATTTT.